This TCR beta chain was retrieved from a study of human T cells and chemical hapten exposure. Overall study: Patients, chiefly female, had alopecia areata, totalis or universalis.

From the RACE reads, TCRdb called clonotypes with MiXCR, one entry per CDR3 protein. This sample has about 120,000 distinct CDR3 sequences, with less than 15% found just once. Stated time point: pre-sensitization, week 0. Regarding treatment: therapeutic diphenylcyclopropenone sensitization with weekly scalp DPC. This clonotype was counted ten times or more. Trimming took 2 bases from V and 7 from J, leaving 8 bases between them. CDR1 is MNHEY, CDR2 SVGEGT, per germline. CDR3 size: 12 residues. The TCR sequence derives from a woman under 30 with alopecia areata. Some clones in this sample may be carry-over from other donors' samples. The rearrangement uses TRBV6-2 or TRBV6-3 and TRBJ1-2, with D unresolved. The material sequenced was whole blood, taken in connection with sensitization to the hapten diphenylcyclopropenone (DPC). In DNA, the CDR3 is TGTGCCAGCAGTTACCAGACCAGTGGCTACACCTTC. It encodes CASSYQTSGYTF.